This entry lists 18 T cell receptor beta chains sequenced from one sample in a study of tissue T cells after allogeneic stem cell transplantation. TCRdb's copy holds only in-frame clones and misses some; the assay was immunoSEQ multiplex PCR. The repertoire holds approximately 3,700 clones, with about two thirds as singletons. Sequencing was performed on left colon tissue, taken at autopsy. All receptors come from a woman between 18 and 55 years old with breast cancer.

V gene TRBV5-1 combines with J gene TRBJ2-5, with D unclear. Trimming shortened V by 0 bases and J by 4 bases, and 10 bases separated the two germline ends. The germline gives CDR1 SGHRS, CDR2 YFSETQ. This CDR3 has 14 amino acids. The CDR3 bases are TGCGCCAGCAGCTTGGGTGGCAGGTTAGAGACCCAGTACTTC. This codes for CASSLGGRLETQYF.

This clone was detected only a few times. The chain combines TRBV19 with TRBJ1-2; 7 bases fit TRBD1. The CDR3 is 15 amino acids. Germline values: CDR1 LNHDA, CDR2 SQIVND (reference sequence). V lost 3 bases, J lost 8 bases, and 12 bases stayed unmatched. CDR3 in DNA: TGTGCCAGTAGTATGGGGGACAGCCAGGCGAAGGGCTACACCTTC. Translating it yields CASSMGDSQAKGYTF. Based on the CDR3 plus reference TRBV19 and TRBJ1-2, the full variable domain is DGGITQSPKYLFRKEGQNVTLSCEQNLNHDAMYWYRQDPGQGLRLIYYSQIVNDFQKGDIAEGYSVSREKKESFPLTVTSAQKNPTAFYLCASSMGDSQAKGYTFGSGTRLTVV.

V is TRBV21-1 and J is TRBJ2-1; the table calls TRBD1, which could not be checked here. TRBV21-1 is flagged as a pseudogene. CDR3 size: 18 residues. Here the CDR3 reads CASNNLGAPGQYYNEQFF. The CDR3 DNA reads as TGTGCCAGCAACAACCTGGGGGCCCCGGGACAGTACTACAATGAGCAGTTCTTC.

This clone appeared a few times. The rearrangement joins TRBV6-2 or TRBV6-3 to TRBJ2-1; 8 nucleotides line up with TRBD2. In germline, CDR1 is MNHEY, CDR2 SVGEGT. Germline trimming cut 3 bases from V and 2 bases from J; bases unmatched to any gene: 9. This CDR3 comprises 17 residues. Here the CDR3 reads CASSYSGTSRAYNEQFF. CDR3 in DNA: TGTGCCAGCAGTTATTCGGGGACTAGTCGGGCCTACAATGAGCAGTTCTTC.

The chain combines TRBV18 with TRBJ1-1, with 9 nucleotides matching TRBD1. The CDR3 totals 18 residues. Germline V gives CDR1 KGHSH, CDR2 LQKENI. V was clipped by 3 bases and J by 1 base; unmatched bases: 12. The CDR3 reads CASSPAMTGGRPNTEAFF. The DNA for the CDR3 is TGTGCCAGCTCACCGGCCATGACAGGGGGACGACCGAACACTGAAGCTTTCTTT.

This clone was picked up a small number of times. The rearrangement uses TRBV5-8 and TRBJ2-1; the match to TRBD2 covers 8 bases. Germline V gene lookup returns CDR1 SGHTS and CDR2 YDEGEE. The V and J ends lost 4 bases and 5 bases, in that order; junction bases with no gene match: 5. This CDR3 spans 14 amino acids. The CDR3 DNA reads TGTGCCAGCAGCATCCCGGGACTAGACAATGAGCAGTTCTTC. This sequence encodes CASSIPGLDNEQFF.

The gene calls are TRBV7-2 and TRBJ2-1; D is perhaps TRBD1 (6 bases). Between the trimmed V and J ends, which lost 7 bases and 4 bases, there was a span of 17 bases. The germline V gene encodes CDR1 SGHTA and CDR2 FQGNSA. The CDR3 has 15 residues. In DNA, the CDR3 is TGTGCCAGCACTATAGAGGGGACACCTTACAATGAGCAGTTCTTC. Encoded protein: CASTIEGTPYNEQFF.

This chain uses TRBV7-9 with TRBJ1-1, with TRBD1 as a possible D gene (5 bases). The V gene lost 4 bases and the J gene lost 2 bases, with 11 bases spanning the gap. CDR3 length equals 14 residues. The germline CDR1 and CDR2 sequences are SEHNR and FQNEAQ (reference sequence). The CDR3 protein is CASSYLTENTEAFF. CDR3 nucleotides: TGTGCCAGCAGCTATTTGACAGAAAACACTGAAGCTTTCTTT.

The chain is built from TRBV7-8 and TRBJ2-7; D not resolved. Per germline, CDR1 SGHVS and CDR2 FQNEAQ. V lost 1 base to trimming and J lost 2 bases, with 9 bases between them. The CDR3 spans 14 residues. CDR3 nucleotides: TGTGCCAGCAGCTTAGATCACGGAACCTACGAGCAGTACTTC. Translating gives CASSLDHGTYEQYF.

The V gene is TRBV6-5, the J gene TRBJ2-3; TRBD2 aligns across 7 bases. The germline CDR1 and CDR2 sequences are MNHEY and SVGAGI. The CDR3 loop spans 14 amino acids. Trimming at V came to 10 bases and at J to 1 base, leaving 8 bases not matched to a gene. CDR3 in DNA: TGTGCCACCAGAGCGGGGCTCGGCACAGATACGCAGTATTTT. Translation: CATRAGLGTDTQYF.

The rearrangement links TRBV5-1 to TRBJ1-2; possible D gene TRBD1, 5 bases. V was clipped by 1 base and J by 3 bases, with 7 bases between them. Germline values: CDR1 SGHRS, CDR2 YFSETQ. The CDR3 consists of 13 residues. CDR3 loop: CASSLSQDYGYTF. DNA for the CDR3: TGCGCCAGCAGCTTGTCACAGGACTATGGCTACACCTTC.

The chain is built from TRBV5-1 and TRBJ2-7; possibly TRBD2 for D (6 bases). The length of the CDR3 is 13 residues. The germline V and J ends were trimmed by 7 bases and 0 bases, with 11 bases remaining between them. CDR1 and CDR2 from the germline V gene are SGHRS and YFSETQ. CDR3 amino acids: CASGLKSSYEQYF. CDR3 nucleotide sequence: TGCGCCAGCGGACTAAAGAGCTCCTACGAGCAGTACTTC.

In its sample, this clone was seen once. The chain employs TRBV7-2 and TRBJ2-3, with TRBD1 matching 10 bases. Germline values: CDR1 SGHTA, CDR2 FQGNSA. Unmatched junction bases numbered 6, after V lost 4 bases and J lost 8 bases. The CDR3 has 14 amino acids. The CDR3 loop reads CASSSDRGSGTQYF. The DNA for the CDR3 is TGTGCCAGCAGCTCGGACAGGGGGAGTGGTACGCAGTATTTT.

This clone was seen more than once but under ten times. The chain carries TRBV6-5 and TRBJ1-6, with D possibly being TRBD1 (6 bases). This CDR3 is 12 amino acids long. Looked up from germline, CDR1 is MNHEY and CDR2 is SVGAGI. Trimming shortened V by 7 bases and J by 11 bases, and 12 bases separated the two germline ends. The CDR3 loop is CASTQGGPPLHF. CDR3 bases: TGTGCCAGCACGCAAGGGGGGCCACCCCTCCACTTT.

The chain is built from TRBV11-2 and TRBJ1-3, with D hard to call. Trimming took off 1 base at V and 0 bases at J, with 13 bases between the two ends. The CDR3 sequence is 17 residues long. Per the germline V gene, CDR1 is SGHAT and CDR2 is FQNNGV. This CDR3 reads CASSLAVSLSSGNTIYF. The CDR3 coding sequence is TGTGCCAGCAGCTTAGCGGTTTCGCTGTCCTCTGGAAACACCATATATTTT.

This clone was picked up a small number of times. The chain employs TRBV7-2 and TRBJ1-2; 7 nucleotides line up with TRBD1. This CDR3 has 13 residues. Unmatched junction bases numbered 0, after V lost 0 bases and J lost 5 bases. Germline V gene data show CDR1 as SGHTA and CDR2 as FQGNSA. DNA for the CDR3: TGTGCCAGCAGCTTAGCACAGGGGTATGGCTACACCTTC. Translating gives CASSLAQGYGYTF.

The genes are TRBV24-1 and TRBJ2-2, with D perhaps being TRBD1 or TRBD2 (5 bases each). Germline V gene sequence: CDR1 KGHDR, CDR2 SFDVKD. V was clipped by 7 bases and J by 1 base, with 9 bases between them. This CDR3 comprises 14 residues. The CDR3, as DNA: TGTGCCACCAGGGGACGGATGAACACCGGGGAGCTGTTTTTT. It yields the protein CATRGRMNTGELFF.

The CDR3 DNA is TGTGCCAGCAGTTACTCGGGGTCCGGGGAGCTGTTTTTT. Translated: CASSYSGSGELFF. The chain has TRBV6-2 or TRBV6-3 and TRBJ2-2; D unclear. The CDR3 is made up of 13 amino acids. CDR1 and CDR2 (germline): MNHEY, SVGEGT. V lost 0 bases to trimming and J lost 6 bases, with 5 bases between them.